These 16 T cell receptor beta chains were sequenced from one sample in a study of T-cell reconstitution after alpha-beta-depleted transplantation in children (TCRdb year 2016). Library creation used PCR. Sequencing used an Illumina HiSeq 2500. Molecular barcoding was employed in the preparation of TCR libraries, with unique molecular identifiers being used to normalize TCRbeta repertoire quantification. The public sequencing data were trimmed at Q25 with fastp and processed into clonotypes with MiXCR by TCRdb, which kept only in-frame beta chains. Every CDR3 protein is listed once, alongside the most common genes and DNA of its rows. Counted in this sample were over 70,000 distinct CDR3 sequences; 7% to 9% of them appeared once. Over 6% of the sample is held by the ten biggest clonotypes. Sequences were derived from PBMCs from the stem cell graft donor, sampled from the stem cell graft. The origin of the receptors is a human donor who donated a stem cell graft to a child with congenital amegakaryocytic thrombocytopenia.

This clonotype appeared many times. The chain carries TRBV5-1 and TRBJ2-1; 8 nucleotides match TRBD2. The CDR3 has 15 residues. Per the germline V gene, CDR1 is SGHRS and CDR2 is YFSETQ. J was trimmed by 7 bases and V by 2 bases; bases with no gene match: 8. Here the CDR3 reads CASSFAAGDTNEQFF. CDR3 in DNA: TGCGCCAGCAGCTTCGCAGCGGGGGATACGAATGAGCAGTTCTTC.

This clonotype was counted at least ten times. This chain joins TRBV9 and TRBJ2-1; 8 bases are a match to TRBD1. This CDR3 comprises 13 residues. The V and J ends lost 2 bases and 8 bases, in that order; junction bases with no gene match: 3. Germline CDR1 is SGDLS and CDR2 is YYNGEE. The CDR3 coding sequence is TGTGCCAGCAGCGTTTCGGACAGGGATGAGCAGTTCTTC. Translated: CASSVSDRDEQFF. Supplemented by reference TRBV9 and TRBJ2-1, the full variable domain reads DSGVTQTPKHLITATGQRVTLRCSPRSGDLSVYWYQQSLDQGLQFLIQYYNGEERAKGNILERFSAQQFPDLHSELNLSSLELGDSALYFCASSVSDRDEQFFGPGTRLTVL.

By sample fraction, this clonotype is medium-sized. The rearrangement links TRBV5-1 to TRBJ2-1; D is possibly TRBD1 (6 bases). Trimming pared 0 bases from V and 6 bases from J, leaving 7 bases between. Germline lookup yields CDR1 SGHRS and CDR2 YFSETQ. This CDR3 is 13 amino acids long. In DNA form, the CDR3 reads TGCGCCAGCAGCTTGGGACAGGCCAATGAGCAGTTCTTC. It yields the protein CASSLGQANEQFF.

The V and J genes are TRBV5-5 and TRBJ1-2; D gene ambiguous. This CDR3 contains 15 residues. Per germline, CDR1 SGHKS and CDR2 YYEKEE (reference sequence). V lost 5 bases and J lost 4, with 18 bases in between. Here the CDR3 DNA reads TGTGCCAGCAGGGTTACGGCTAGGGCGGGCTATGGCTACACCTTC. It yields the protein CASRVTARAGYGYTF.

This clonotype came up many times. The rearrangement uses TRBV28 and TRBJ1-2; no clear D. The CDR3 consists of 15 residues. CDR1 MDHEN and CDR2 SYDVKM come from the germline V gene. The V and J ends lost 6 bases and 2 bases respectively, with 16 bases between them. The CDR3 DNA sequence: TGTGCCAGCAGCCCTTTAGCAGACCGGAACTATGGCTACACCTTC. Its protein product is CASSPLADRNYGYTF.

The table lists this clonotype with many counts. This rearrangement joins TRBV12-3 or TRBV12-4 to TRBJ2-3, with TRBD2 matching 13 bases. The CDR3 covers 16 residues. Trimming cost V 7 bases and J 3 bases; bases outside gene matches: 7. In DNA form, the CDR3 reads TGTGCCAGCACCCGACTAGCGGGGGGAGGTACAGATACGCAGTATTTT. This encodes CASTRLAGGGTDTQYF.

This clonotype was picked up many times. The CDR3 loop is CSVRDYGGQETQYF. The CDR3 DNA is TGCAGCGTGCGGGACTACGGTGGTCAAGAGACCCAGTACTTC. The genes are TRBV29-1 and TRBJ2-5, with 7 bases that match TRBD2. The germline V gene encodes CDR1 SQVTM and CDR2 ANQGSEA. CDR3 length equals 14 residues. Trimming cost V 6 bases and J 2 bases; bases outside gene matches: 9.

This clonotype was observed many times. The rearrangement links TRBV7-2 to TRBJ2-7, with D unresolved. Germline V lookup: CDR1 SGHTA, CDR2 FQGNSA. Trimming pared 5 bases from V and 0 bases from J, leaving 14 bases between. CDR3 length: 15 residues. The CDR3 DNA follows: TGTGCCAGCAGCCTCGGCAGCACGAGCTCCTACGAGCAGTACTTC. It encodes CASSLGSTSSYEQYF. The full variable domain, with the rest looked up from reference TRBV7-2 and TRBJ2-7, is GAGVSQSPSNKVTEKGKDVELRCDPISGHTALYWYRQSLGQGLEFLIYFQGNSAPDKSGLPSDRFSAERTGGSVSTLTIQRTQQEDSAVYLCASSLGSTSSYEQYFGPGTRLTVT.

At least ten counts were recorded for this clonotype. The chain combines TRBV20-1 with TRBJ2-5, with D hard to call. This CDR3 is 15 amino acids long. Between the trimmed V and J ends, which lost 2 bases and 2 bases, there was a span of 15 bases. CDR1 is DFQATT, CDR2 SNEGSKA, per germline (reference sequence). This CDR3 reads CSARPWLKNQETQYF. CDR3 bases: TGCAGTGCTAGACCGTGGCTCAAAAATCAAGAGACCCAGTACTTC.

Many counts were recorded for this clonotype. CDR3 loop: CASSLRGGGTGELFF. In DNA, the CDR3 is TGTGCCAGCAGTTTAAGAGGGGGCGGAACCGGGGAGCTGTTTTTT. The chain links TRBV12-3 or TRBV12-4 to TRBJ2-2, with 7 bases aligning to TRBD1. The CDR3 extends over 15 amino acids. Trimming removed 2 bases from V and 5 bases from J; junction bases left unmatched: 5.

This clonotype was seen ten or more times. The J gene is TRBJ1-4, the V gene TRBV5-1; D perhaps matches TRBD1 (5 bases). CDR1 and CDR2 (germline): SGHRS, YFSETQ. V was shortened by 7 bases and J by 0 bases, with 16 bases between the two germline ends. The CDR3 runs to 16 residues. This CDR3 reads CASREGRLATNEKLFF. The CDR3 DNA follows: TGCGCCAGCCGAGAGGGGCGGCTTGCAACTAATGAAAAACTGTTTTTT.

This clonotype was seen repeatedly, ten times or more. This rearrangement joins TRBV12-3 or TRBV12-4 to TRBJ2-5, with a possible D match to TRBD1 (5 bases). The CDR3 totals 14 residues. V lost 8 bases and J 5 bases, leaving 18 bases between the germline ends. The CDR3 sequence: CASSLSGSWETQYF. The CDR3 DNA reads as TGTGCCAGCTCACTCTCAGGGTCATGGGAGACCCAGTACTTC.

This clonotype has at least ten counts. The rearrangement uses TRBV5-1 and TRBJ1-1; D unclear. The CDR3 length is 16 residues. The V gene lost 0 bases and the J gene lost 2 bases, with 14 bases spanning the gap. From germline, CDR1 is SGHRS and CDR2 YFSETQ. The CDR3 nucleotides read TGCGCCAGCAGCTTGGGGGGTTGGGTTAGCAACACTGAAGCTTTCTTT. Protein sequence: CASSLGGWVSNTEAFF.

This clonotype was observed many times. The rearrangement links TRBV7-9 to TRBJ2-2; D gene uncertain. Trimming took 3 bases from V and 6 from J, leaving 8 bases between them. CDR1 and CDR2 (germline): SEHNR, FQNEAQ (reference sequence). The CDR3 contains 13 residues. The DNA for the CDR3 is TGTGCCAGCAGCTTGAATGGACCCGGGGAGCTGTTTTTT. It specifies CASSLNGPGELFF.

This clonotype has at least ten counts. V and J are TRBV3-1 and TRBJ2-1; 9 positions match TRBD2. CDR1 and CDR2 from the germline V gene are LGHDT and YNNKEL (reference sequence). CDR3 size: 15 residues. Trimming at V came to 4 bases and at J to 4 bases, leaving 5 bases not matched to a gene. CDR3 loop: CASSLAGDKYNEQFF. The CDR3 nucleotides read TGTGCCAGCAGCCTAGCGGGAGATAAGTACAATGAGCAGTTCTTC.

In its sample, this clonotype was seen many times. The V gene is TRBV5-1, the J gene TRBJ1-1; D might be TRBD1 (5 bases). The CDR3 covers 16 residues. Trimming stripped 4 bases from V and 0 bases from J, with 16 bases between. Germline assignment: CDR1 SGHRS and CDR2 YFSETQ. CDR3 in DNA: TGCGCCAGCAGCCCTGGACCCCGGGACCTGAACACTGAAGCTTTCTTT. Translated, it gives CASSPGPRDLNTEAFF. The variable domain in full, completed from reference TRBV5-1 and TRBJ1-1, reads KAGVTQTPRYLIKTRGQQVTLSCSPISGHRSVSWYQQTPGQGLQFLFEYFSETQRNKGNFPGRFSGRQFSNSRSEMNVSTLELGDSALYLCASSPGPRDLNTEAFFGQGTRLTVV.